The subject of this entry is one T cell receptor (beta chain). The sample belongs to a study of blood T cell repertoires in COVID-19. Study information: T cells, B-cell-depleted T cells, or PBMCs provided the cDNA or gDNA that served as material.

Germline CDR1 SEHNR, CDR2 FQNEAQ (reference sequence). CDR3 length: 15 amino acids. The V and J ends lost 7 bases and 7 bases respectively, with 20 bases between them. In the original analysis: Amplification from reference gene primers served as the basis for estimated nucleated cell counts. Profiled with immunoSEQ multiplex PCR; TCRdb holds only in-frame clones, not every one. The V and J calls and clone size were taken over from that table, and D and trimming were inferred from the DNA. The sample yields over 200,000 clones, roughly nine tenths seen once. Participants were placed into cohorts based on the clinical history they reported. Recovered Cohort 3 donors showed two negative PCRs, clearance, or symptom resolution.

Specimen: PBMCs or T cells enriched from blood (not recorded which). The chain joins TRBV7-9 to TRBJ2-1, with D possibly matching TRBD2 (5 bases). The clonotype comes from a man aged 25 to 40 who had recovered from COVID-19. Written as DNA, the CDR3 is TGTGCCAGCACCTTCCCCCCCGGGATCGGAAATGAGCAGTTCTTC. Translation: CASTFPPGIGNEQFF.